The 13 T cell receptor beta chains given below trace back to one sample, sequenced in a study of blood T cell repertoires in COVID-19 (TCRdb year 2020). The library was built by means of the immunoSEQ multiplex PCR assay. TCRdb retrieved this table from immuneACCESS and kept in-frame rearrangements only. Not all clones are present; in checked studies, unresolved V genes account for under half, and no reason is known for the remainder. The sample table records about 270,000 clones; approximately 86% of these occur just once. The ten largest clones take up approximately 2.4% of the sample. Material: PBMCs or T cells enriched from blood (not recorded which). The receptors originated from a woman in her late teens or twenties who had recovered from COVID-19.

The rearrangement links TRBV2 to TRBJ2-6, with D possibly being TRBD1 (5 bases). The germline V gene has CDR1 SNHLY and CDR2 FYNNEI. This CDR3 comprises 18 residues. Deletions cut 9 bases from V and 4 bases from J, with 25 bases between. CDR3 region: CASTLYVGRWSGANVLTF. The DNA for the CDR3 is TGTGCCAGTACGCTGTACGTGGGGCGATGGTCGGGGGCCAACGTCCTGACTTTC.

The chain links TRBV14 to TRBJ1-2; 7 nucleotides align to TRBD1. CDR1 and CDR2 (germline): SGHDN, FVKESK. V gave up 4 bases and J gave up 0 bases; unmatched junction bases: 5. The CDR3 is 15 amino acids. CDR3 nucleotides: TGTGCCAGCAGCCCAACAGGGGCGCCTAACTATGGCTACACCTTC. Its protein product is CASSPTGAPNYGYTF.

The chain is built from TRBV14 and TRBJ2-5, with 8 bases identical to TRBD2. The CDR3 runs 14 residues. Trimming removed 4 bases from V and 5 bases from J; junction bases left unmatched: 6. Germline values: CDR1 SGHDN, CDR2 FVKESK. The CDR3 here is CASSPYGGGETQYF. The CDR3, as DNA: TGTGCCAGCAGCCCGTACGGGGGGGGTGAGACCCAGTACTTC.

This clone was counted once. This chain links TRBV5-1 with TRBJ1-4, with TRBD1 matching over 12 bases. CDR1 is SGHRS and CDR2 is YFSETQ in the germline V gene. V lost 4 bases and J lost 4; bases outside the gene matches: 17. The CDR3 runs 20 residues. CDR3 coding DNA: TGCGCCAGCAGCAGACCCGGGACAGGGGGCGTCCCCGGGGATAATGAAAAACTGTTTTTT. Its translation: CASSRPGTGGVPGDNEKLFF.

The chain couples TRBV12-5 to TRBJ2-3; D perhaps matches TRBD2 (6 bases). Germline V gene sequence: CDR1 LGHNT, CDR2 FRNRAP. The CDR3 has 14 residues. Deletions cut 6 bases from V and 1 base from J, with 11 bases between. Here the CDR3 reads CASGIGTRTDTQYF. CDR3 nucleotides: TGTGCTAGTGGGATCGGGACTCGCACAGATACGCAGTATTTT.

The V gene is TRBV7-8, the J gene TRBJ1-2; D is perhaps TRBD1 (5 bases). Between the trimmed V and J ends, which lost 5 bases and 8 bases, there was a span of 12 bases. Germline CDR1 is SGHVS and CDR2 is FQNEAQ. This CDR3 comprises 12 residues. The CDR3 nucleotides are TGTGCCAGCAGCACCGGGGGGTCAGGCTACACCTTC. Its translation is CASSTGGSGYTF.

The CDR3: CASSRPGQGAREQYF. In nucleotides, the CDR3 is TGTGCCAGCAGCCGACCGGGACAGGGGGCAAGGGAGCAGTACTTC. This chain joins TRBV28 and TRBJ2-7; 12 bases map to TRBD1. With 6 bases clipped from V and 7 bases from J, the junction kept 10 bases outside the gene matches. The germline CDR1 and CDR2 sequences are MDHEN and SYDVKM. This CDR3 has 15 residues.

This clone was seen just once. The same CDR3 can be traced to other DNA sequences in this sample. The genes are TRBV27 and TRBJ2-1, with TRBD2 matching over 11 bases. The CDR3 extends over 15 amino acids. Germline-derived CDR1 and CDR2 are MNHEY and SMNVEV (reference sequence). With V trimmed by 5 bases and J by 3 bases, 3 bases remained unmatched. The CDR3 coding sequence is TGTGCCAGCAGTCCCCTAGCGGGAGGCTACAATGAGCAGTTCTTC. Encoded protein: CASSPLAGGYNEQFF.

For the CDR3, the DNA is TGTGCCAGCTCAAAGCGGGAGGGAACAGATACGCAGTATTTT. It encodes CASSKREGTDTQYF. The chain couples TRBV18 to TRBJ2-3; 10 bases match TRBD2. The CDR3 is made up of 14 amino acids. V trimming: 5 bases; J trimming: 3 bases; junction bases outside the gene matches: 2. Germline lookup yields CDR1 KGHSH and CDR2 LQKENI.

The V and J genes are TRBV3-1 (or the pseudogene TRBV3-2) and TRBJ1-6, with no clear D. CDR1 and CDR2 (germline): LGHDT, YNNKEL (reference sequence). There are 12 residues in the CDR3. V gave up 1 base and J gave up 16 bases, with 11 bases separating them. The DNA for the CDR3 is TGTGCCAGCAGCCAAGTGCCCCTTCAGCTCCACTTT. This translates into CASSQVPLQLHF.

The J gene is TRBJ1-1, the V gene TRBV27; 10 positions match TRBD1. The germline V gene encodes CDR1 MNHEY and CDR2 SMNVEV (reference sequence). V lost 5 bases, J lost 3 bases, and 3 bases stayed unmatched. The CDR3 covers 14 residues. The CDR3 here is CASSPGQGYTEAFF. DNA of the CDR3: TGTGCCAGCAGTCCGGGACAGGGGTACACTGAAGCTTTCTTT.

CDR3 DNA sequence: TGTGCCATCAGTGAGTCTATACAGATTAGTGAAGCTTTCTTT. As protein: CAISESIQISEAFF. The chain couples TRBV10-3 to TRBJ1-1; no definite D call. Trimming left V 0 bases short and J 7 bases short, with 12 bases between. CDR3 length equals 14 residues. Germline CDR1 and CDR2: ENHRY and SYGVKD.

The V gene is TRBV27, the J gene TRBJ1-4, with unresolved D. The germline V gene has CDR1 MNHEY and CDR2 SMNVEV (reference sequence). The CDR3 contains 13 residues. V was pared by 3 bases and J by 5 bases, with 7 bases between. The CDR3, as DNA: TGTGCCAGCAGTTTTAACGGGAATGAAAAACTGTTTTTT. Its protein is CASSFNGNEKLFF.